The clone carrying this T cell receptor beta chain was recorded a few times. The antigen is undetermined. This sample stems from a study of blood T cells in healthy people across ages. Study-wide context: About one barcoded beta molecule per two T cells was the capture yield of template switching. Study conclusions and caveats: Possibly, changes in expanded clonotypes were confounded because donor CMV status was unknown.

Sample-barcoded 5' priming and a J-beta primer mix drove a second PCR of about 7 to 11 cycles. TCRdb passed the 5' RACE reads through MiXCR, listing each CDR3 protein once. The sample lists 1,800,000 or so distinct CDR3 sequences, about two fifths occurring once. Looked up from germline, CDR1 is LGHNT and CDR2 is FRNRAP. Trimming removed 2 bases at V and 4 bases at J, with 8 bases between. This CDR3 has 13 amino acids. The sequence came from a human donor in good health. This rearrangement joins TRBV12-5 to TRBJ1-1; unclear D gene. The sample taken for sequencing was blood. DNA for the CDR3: TGTGCTAGTGGTTTGACAGCCGCCACTGAAGCTTTCTTT. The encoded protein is CASGLTAATEAFF.